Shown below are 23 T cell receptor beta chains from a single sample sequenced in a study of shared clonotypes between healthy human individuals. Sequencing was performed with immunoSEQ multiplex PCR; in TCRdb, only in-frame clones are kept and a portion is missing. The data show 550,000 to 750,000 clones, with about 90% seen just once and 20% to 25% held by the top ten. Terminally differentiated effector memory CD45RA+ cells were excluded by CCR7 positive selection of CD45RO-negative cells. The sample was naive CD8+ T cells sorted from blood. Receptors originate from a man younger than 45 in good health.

CDR3 sequence: CASSLWVQGPYEQYF. As DNA, the CDR3 is TGTGCCAGCTCCCTGTGGGTACAGGGACCGTACGAGCAGTACTTC. This chain links TRBV6-1 with TRBJ2-7; a possible D gene is TRBD1 (6 bases). This CDR3 spans 15 amino acids. The germline V gene encodes CDR1 MNHNS and CDR2 SASEGT. Trimming removed 8 bases at V and 4 bases at J, with 21 bases between.

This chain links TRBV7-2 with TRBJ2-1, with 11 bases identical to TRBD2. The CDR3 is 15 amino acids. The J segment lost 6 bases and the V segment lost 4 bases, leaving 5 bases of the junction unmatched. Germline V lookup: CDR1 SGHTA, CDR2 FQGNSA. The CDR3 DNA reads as TGTGCCAGCAGCTACCCGGGACTAGCGGTCAATGAGCAGTTCTTC. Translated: CASSYPGLAVNEQFF. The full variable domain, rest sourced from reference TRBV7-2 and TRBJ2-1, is GAGVSQSPSNKVTEKGKDVELRCDPISGHTALYWYRQSLGQGLEFLIYFQGNSAPDKSGLPSDRFSAERTGGSVSTLTIQRTQQEDSAVYLCASSYPGLAVNEQFFGPGTRLTVL.

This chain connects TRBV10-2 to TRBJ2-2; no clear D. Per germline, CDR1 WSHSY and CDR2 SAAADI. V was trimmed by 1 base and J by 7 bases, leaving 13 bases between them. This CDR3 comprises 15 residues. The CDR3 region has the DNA TGCGCCAGCAGTGAGTTCGACTCCCGAGGCGGGGAGCTGTTTTTT. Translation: CASSEFDSRGGELFF.

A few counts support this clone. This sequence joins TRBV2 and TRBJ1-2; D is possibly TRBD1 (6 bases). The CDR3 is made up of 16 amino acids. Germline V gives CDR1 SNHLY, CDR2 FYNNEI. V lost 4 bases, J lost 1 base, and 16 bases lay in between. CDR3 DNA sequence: TGTGCCAGCAGTGGTTTCCATGACAGGATTAACTATGGCTACACCTTC. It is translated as CASSGFHDRINYGYTF.

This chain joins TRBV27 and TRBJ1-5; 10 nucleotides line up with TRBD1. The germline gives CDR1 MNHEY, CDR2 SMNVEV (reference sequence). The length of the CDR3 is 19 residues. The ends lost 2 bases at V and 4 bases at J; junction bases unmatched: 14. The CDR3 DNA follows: TGTGCCAGCAGTTTAGTGGGGACAGGGGACGGGGGCCGTAATCAGCCCCAGCATTTT. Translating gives CASSLVGTGDGGRNQPQHF.

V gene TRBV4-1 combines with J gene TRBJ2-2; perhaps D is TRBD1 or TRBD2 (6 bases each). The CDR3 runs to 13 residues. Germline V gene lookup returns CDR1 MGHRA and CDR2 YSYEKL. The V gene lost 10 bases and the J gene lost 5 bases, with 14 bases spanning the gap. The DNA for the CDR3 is TGCGCCACCGGGGGCGCTGGGACCGGGGAGCTGTTTTTT. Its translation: CATGGAGTGELFF.

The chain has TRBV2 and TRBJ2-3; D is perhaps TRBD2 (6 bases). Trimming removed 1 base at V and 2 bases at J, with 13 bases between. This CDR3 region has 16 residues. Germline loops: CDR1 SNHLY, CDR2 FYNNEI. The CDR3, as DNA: TGTGCCAGCAGTGAAGGGTTTAGGAGGGACACAGATACGCAGTATTTT. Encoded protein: CASSEGFRRDTDTQYF.

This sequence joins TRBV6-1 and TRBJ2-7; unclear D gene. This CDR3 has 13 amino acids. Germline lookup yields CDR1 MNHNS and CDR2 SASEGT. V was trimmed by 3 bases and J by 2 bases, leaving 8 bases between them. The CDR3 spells CASSEWQTYEQYF. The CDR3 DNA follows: TGTGCCAGCAGTGAGTGGCAGACCTACGAGCAGTACTTC.

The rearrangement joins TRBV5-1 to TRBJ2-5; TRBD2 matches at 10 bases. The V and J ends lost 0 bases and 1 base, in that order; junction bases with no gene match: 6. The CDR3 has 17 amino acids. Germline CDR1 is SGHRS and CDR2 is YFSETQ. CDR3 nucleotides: TGCGCCAGCAGCTTGGCTAGCGGGAGAATTGGCCAAGAGACCCAGTACTTC. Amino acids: CASSLASGRIGQETQYF.

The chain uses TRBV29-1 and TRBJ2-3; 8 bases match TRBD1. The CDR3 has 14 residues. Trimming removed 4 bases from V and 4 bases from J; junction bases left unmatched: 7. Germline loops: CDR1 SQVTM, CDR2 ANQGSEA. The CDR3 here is CSVGRAGGADTQYF. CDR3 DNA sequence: TGCAGCGTTGGGAGGGCAGGGGGCGCAGATACGCAGTATTTT.

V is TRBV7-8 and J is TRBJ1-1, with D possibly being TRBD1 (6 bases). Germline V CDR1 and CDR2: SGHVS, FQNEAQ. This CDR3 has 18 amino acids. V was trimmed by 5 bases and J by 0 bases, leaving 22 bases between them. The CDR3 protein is CASSHPATGSSMNTEAFF. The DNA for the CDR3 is TGTGCCAGCAGCCACCCCGCTACAGGGAGCTCTATGAACACTGAAGCTTTCTTT.

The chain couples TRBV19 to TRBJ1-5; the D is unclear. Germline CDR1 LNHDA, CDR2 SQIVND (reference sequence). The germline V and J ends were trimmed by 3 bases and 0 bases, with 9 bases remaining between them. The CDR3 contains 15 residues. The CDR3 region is CASSIFHRSNQPQHF. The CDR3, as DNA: TGTGCCAGTAGTATCTTTCACCGTAGCAATCAGCCCCAGCATTTT.

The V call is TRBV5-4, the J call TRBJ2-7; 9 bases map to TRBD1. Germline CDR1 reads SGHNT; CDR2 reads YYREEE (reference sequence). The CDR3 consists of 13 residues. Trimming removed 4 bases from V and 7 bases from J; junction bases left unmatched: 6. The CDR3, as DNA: TGTGCCAGCAGCGGGACAGGGATACGGGAGCAGTACTTC. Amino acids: CASSGTGIREQYF.

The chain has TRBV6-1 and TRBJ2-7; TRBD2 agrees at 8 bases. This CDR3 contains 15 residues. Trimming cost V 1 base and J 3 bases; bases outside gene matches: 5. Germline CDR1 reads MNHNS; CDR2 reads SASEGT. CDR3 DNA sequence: TGTGCCAGCAGTGAAGTGGAACGGGAGGGCTACGAGCAGTACTTC. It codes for CASSEVEREGYEQYF.

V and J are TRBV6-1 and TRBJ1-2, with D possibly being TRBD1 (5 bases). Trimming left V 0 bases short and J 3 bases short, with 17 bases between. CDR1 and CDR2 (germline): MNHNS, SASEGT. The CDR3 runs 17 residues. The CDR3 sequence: CASSEAVGMGVDYGYTF. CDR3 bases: TGTGCCAGCAGTGAAGCGGTGGGGATGGGGGTAGACTATGGCTACACCTTC.

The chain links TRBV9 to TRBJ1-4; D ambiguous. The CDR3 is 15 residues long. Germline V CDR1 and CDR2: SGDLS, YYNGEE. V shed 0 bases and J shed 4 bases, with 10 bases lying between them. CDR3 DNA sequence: TGTGCCAGCAGCGTAGAGGGAGGGTTTAATGAAAAACTGTTTTTT. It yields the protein CASSVEGGFNEKLFF.

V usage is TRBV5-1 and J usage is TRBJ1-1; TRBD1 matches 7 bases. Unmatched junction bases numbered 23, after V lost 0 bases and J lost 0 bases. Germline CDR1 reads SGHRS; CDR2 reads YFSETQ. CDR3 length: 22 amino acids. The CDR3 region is CASSLGGVRDSAILDMNTEAFF. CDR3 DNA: TGCGCCAGCAGCTTGGGGGGTGTGCGGGACAGCGCGATTCTAGACATGAACACTGAAGCTTTCTTT.

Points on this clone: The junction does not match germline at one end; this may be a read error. CDR3 loop: CASRYNGGGRYNEQFF. The CDR3 coding sequence is TGTGCCAGCCGTTACAACGGGGGGGGAAGGTACAATGAGCAGTTCTTC. This sequence joins TRBV6-5 and TRBJ2-1; TRBD2 agrees at 8 bases. Per the germline V gene, CDR1 is MNHEY and CDR2 is SVGAGI. The CDR3 consists of 16 residues.

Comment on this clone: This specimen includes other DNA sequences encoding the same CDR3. The CDR3 sequence is CASSLGTSGSYEQYF. CDR3 DNA: TGTGCCAGCAGCTTAGGGACTAGCGGATCCTACGAGCAGTACTTC. The chain links TRBV7-9 to TRBJ2-7, with 10 bases lining up with TRBD2. The CDR3 is made up of 15 amino acids. Trimming cost V 1 base and J 1 base; bases outside gene matches: 1. CDR1 is SEHNR, CDR2 FQNEAQ, per germline (reference sequence).

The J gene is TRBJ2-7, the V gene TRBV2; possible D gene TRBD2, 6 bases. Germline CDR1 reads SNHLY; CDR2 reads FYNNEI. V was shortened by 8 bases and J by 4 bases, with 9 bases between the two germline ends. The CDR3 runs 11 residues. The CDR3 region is CASWREYEQYF. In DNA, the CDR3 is TGTGCCAGCTGGAGGGAGTACGAGCAGTACTTC.

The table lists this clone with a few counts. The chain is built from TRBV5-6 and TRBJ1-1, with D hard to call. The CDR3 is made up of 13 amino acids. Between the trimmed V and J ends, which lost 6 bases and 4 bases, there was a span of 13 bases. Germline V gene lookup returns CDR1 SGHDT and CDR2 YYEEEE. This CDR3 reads CASTLQVVTEAFF. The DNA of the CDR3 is TGTGCCAGCACTCTTCAGGTGGTCACTGAAGCTTTCTTT. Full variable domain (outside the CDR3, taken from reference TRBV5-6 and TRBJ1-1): DAGVTQSPTHLIKTRGQQVTLRCSPKSGHDTVSWYQQALGQGPQFIFQYYEEEERQRGNFPDRFSGHQFPNYSSELNVNALLLGDSALYLCASTLQVVTEAFFGQGTRLTVV.

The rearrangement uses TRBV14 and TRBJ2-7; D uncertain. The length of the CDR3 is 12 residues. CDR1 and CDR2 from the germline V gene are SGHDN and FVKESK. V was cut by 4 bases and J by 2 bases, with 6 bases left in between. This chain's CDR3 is CASSPGAYEQYF. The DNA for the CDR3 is TGTGCCAGCAGCCCAGGAGCCTACGAGCAGTACTTC.

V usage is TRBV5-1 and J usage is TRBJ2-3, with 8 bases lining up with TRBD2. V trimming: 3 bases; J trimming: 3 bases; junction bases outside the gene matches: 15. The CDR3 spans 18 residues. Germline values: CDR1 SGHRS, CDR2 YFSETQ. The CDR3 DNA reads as TGCGCCAGCAGCTCCAAAGATATTGGACTAGCAGAGACAGATACGCAGTATTTT. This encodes CASSSKDIGLAETDTQYF.